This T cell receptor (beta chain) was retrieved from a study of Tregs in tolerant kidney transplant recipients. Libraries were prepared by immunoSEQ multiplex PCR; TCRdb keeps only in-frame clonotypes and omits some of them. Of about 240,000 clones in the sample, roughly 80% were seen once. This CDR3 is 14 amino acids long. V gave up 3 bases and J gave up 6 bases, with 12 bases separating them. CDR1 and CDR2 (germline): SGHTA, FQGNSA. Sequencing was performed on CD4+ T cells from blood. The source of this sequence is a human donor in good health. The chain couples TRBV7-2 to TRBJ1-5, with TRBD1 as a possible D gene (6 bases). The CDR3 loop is CASSFSRGTQPQHF. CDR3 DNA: TGTGCCAGCAGCTTCAGTAGGGGGACTCAGCCCCAGCATTTT.